The 29 T cell receptor beta chains reported below all come from one sample, sequenced in a study of T cell repertoires in cytomegalovirus infection. TCRdb reprocessed the reads with MiXCR, giving one entry per CDR3 protein. The repertoire has hundreds of thousands of distinct CDR3 sequences, about 42% of them found once; the top ten carry around 44%. Antigens of these TCRs are unknown. The sample in question was cultured PBMCs, obtained from culture after CMV antigen stimulation. The source of these receptors is a human donor in good health (CMV status not recorded). Some clones in this sample may be carry-over from other donors' samples.

The table lists this clonotype with a few counts. CDR3 sequence (DNA): TGTGCCACCAGTGATTTGCGTCAGTCAGATGAGCAGTTCTTC. It specifies CATSDLRQSDEQFF. V is TRBV24-1 and J is TRBJ2-1; unclear D gene. CDR3 length equals 14 residues. CDR1 and CDR2 (germline): KGHDR, SFDVKD. V lost 0 bases, J lost 8 bases, and 10 bases lay in between.

This clonotype has only a few counts. The CDR3 reads CASTIVGIANSPLHF. The CDR3 nucleotides are TGTGCCAGCACCATTGTAGGGATCGCCAATTCACCCCTCCACTTT. J is TRBJ1-6 and V is TRBV7-2; D call uncertain. The V end was cut by 7 bases, the J end by 7 bases, with 17 bases between. Germline V CDR1 and CDR2: SGHTA, FQGNSA. The CDR3 covers 15 residues.

This sequence joins TRBV12-3 or TRBV12-4 and TRBJ2-2, with 7 bases that match TRBD1. V lost 1 base, J lost 5 bases, and 7 bases stayed unmatched. CDR3 size: 16 residues. In nucleotides, the CDR3 is TGTGCCAGCAGTTTAGGGACAGGTGGTATGACCGGGGAGCTGTTTTTT. Translation gives CASSLGTGGMTGELFF.

The V gene is TRBV11-1, the J gene TRBJ2-1; no clear D. Trimming cost V 6 bases and J 4 bases, with 13 bases left between them. This CDR3 is 14 amino acids long. Germline lookup yields CDR1 SGHAT and CDR2 FQDESV (reference sequence). Here the CDR3 reads CASRGPTEYNEQFF. DNA for the CDR3: TGTGCCAGCAGAGGGCCGACTGAGTACAATGAGCAGTTCTTC.

The chain uses TRBV2 and TRBJ1-1; 8 bases match TRBD1. The germline gives CDR1 SNHLY, CDR2 FYNNEI. The CDR3 sequence is 16 residues long. After removal of 6 bases from V and 3 bases from J, the junction contained 12 bases not matched to a gene. In nucleotides, the CDR3 is TGTGCCAGCAGATCCCCCCAACGGACAGGGCACACTGAAGCTTTCTTT. Translated: CASRSPQRTGHTEAFF.

V usage is TRBV10-3 and J usage is TRBJ1-6; 8 nucleotides agree with TRBD1. V shed 5 bases and J 6 bases; nucleotides not matched to a gene: 6. The CDR3 totals 15 residues. Germline CDR1 is ENHRY and CDR2 is SYGVKD. Here the CDR3 DNA reads TGTGCCATCAGTACAGGGGGGGGGTTTAATTCACCCCTCCACTTT. This translates into CAISTGGGFNSPLHF.

V is TRBV7-2 and J is TRBJ2-7; D gene ambiguous. V shed 2 bases and J shed 2 bases, with 13 bases lying between them. Germline V gene sequence: CDR1 SGHTA, CDR2 FQGNSA. This CDR3 is 15 amino acids long. CDR3 DNA sequence: TGTGCCAGCAGCTTATTGTCAGTCCAGCCCTACGAGCAGTACTTC. The encoded protein is CASSLLSVQPYEQYF.

The rearrangement links TRBV4-1 to TRBJ1-4; D unresolved. From germline, CDR1 is MGHRA and CDR2 YSYEKL. This CDR3 has 17 amino acids. Trimming stripped 3 bases from V and 8 bases from J, with 22 bases between. CDR3 in DNA: TGCGCCAGCAGCCACCCAGGACGGACCGGGGATGGGGAAAAACTGTTTTTT. Amino acid sequence: CASSHPGRTGDGEKLFF.

V gene TRBV2 combines with J gene TRBJ1-6, with unresolved D. Trimming took off 10 bases at V and 7 bases at J, with 11 bases between the two ends. The germline V gene encodes CDR1 SNHLY and CDR2 FYNNEI. The length of the CDR3 is 12 residues. The CDR3 is CATRGPNSPLHF. The CDR3, as DNA: TGTGCCACCCGAGGTCCGAATTCACCCCTCCACTTT.

The V call is TRBV4-1, the J call TRBJ1-1; D uncertain. V lost 0 bases, J lost 8 bases, and 13 bases lay in between. The germline V gene encodes CDR1 MGHRA and CDR2 YSYEKL. This CDR3 region has 14 residues. This CDR3 reads CASSQERESREAFF. As DNA, the CDR3 is TGCGCCAGCAGCCAAGAACGGGAGAGCAGGGAAGCTTTCTTT.

The rearrangement links TRBV6-5 to TRBJ1-2; D might be TRBD1 (6 bases). Germline V gene data show CDR1 as MNHEY and CDR2 as SVGAGI. This CDR3 is 13 amino acids long. V was shortened by 6 bases and J by 1 base, with 9 bases between the two germline ends. The chain's CDR3 is CASRGQFNYGYTF. The CDR3 DNA follows: TGTGCCAGCAGGGGACAATTTAACTATGGCTACACCTTC.

The V and J genes are TRBV10-3 and TRBJ1-2; D not resolved. Germline V lookup: CDR1 ENHRY, CDR2 SYGVKD. The length of the CDR3 is 14 residues. V was shortened by 6 bases and J by 2 bases, with 13 bases between the two germline ends. The CDR3 region is CAIREGSSNYGYTF. The CDR3 DNA follows: TGTGCCATCAGGGAGGGCAGCTCCAACTATGGCTACACCTTC.

Concerning this clonotype itself: An end of the junction does not agree with germline; a read error may underlie this. This chain joins TRBV11-2 and TRBJ1-1; D not resolved. The CDR3 is 14 amino acids. The germline V gene encodes CDR1 SGHAT and CDR2 FQNNGV. In nucleotides, the CDR3 is TGTGTCAGCAGCCTACGAAGGGTAGCGGGTGAAGCTTTCTTT. Translating gives CVSSLRRVAGEAFF.

V and J are TRBV12-5 and TRBJ1-5; 10 bases line up with TRBD1. CDR1 LGHNT and CDR2 FRNRAP come from the germline V gene. CDR3 length: 16 residues. V shed 0 bases and J 7 bases; nucleotides not matched to a gene: 6. Here the CDR3 DNA reads TGTGCTAGTGGTTTGGTACTGGGGACAGGGGTCCAGCCCCAGCATTTT. Its protein is CASGLVLGTGVQPQHF. The full variable domain, with the rest looked up from reference TRBV12-5 and TRBJ1-5, is DARVTQTPRHKVTEMGQEVTMRCQPILGHNTVFWYRQTMMQGLELLAYFRNRAPLDDSGMPKDRFSAEMPDATLATLKIQPSEPRDSAVYFCASGLVLGTGVQPQHFGDGTRLSIL.

This clonotype occurred a few times. V and J are TRBV7-2 and TRBJ1-3; D is ambiguous. Germline loops: CDR1 SGHTA, CDR2 FQGNSA. There are 13 residues in the CDR3. V lost 2 bases to trimming and J lost 4 bases, with 6 bases between them. The CDR3 sequence: CASSLRQGNTIYF. CDR3 nucleotide sequence: TGTGCCAGCAGCTTACGGCAAGGAAACACCATATATTTT.

This clonotype has only one observation. The chain links TRBV6-2 or TRBV6-3 to TRBJ2-7, with 8 positions matching TRBD2. Germline assignment: CDR1 MNHEY and CDR2 SVGEGT. The J segment lost 6 bases and the V segment lost 7 bases, leaving 8 bases of the junction unmatched. This CDR3 is built from 13 residues. CDR3 DNA: TGTGCCAGCACCGGGACTAGGAAGGGCGAGCAGTACTTC. Amino acids: CASTGTRKGEQYF.

The chain recombines TRBV4-1 with TRBJ2-2, with D perhaps assigned TRBD1 or TRBD2 (7 bases each). The ends were cut back, 2 bases at V and 4 bases at J, with 17 bases in the middle. CDR1 MGHRA and CDR2 YSYEKL come from the germline V gene. The CDR3 length is 17 residues. The CDR3 DNA reads TGCGCCAGCAGCCAATTCTTGACAGGGAGGGGCACCGGGGAGCTGTTTTTT. Translating gives CASSQFLTGRGTGELFF.

The V gene is TRBV19, the J gene TRBJ2-2; a possible D gene is TRBD2 (6 bases). The CDR3 covers 14 residues. CDR1 and CDR2 from the germline V gene are LNHDA and SQIVND (reference sequence). The V end was cut by 8 bases, the J end by 5 bases, with 15 bases between. CDR3 amino acids: CASGPRLVTGELFF. The CDR3 region has the DNA TGTGCCAGTGGCCCCAGACTAGTTACCGGGGAGCTGTTTTTT.

The V and J genes are TRBV4-2 and TRBJ2-7, with D unclear. Deletions cut 0 bases from V and 2 bases from J, with 11 bases between. The CDR3 consists of 15 residues. Germline V gene data show CDR1 as LGHNA and CDR2 as YNFKEQ. DNA of the CDR3: TGTGCCAGCAGCCAAGATTGGAGTGGGGCCTACGAGCAGTACTTC. The encoded protein is CASSQDWSGAYEQYF.

CDR3 DNA sequence: TGTGCCAGCAGCTTATTAGGGGCCTACAATGAGCAGTTCTTC. This translates into CASSLLGAYNEQFF. This chain links TRBV11-3 with TRBJ2-1; D possibly corresponds to TRBD1 (5 bases). Germline-derived CDR1 and CDR2 are SGHNT and YENEEA. The CDR3 spans 14 residues. The ends were cut back, 2 bases at V and 2 bases at J, with 7 bases in the middle.

The CDR3 DNA reads TGTGCCAGCACCCTGGGCTTCTCTGGAAACACCATATATTTT. Protein sequence: CASTLGFSGNTIYF. The chain has TRBV7-2 and TRBJ1-3, with D uncertain. The ends were cut back, 7 bases at V and 0 bases at J, with 10 bases in the middle. CDR1 is SGHTA, CDR2 FQGNSA, per germline. There are 14 residues in the CDR3.

This chain links TRBV18 with TRBJ1-2, with 9 bases identical to TRBD1. This CDR3 has 15 residues. CDR1 and CDR2 (germline): KGHSH, LQKENI. J gave up 4 bases and V 5 bases, and 8 bases lay outside the gene matches. CDR3 coding DNA: TGTGCCAGCTCAGACGGCACACAGGGGGCCTATGGCTACACCTTC. This translates into CASSDGTQGAYGYTF.

The chain couples TRBV7-1 to TRBJ2-7, with D possibly being TRBD1 or TRBD2 (5 bases each). TRBV7-1 qualifies as an ORF whose function is uncertain. The CDR3 sequence is 13 residues long. V shed 5 bases and J shed 5 bases, with 13 bases lying between them. The CDR3 reads CASSPMVGDEQYF. The DNA of the CDR3 is TGTGCCAGCAGCCCCATGGTGGGGGACGAGCAGTACTTC.

This clonotype turned up a few times. This rearrangement joins TRBV7-2 to TRBJ1-4; no reliable D call. Per germline, CDR1 SGHTA and CDR2 FQGNSA. The V gene lost 5 bases and the J gene lost 0 bases, with 10 bases spanning the gap. The CDR3 length is 15 residues. This chain's CDR3 is CASSPDATTNEKLFF. CDR3 nucleotides: TGTGCCAGCAGCCCTGACGCAACAACTAATGAAAAACTGTTTTTT.

The chain is built from TRBV6-2 or TRBV6-3 and TRBJ1-5, with TRBD1 as a possible D gene (5 bases). Trimming pared 2 bases from V and 8 bases from J, leaving 13 bases between. The CDR3 contains 14 residues. From germline, CDR1 is MNHEY and CDR2 SVGEGT. The CDR3 DNA is TGTGCCAGCAGTTACATGGCAGGGTCCGAGCCCCAGCATTTT. Translated: CASSYMAGSEPQHF.

In its sample, this clonotype was seen once. This sequence joins TRBV6-2 or TRBV6-3 and TRBJ1-5; D unclear. V lost 2 bases and J lost 6, with 11 bases in between. This CDR3 region has 14 residues. Germline CDR1 MNHEY, CDR2 SVGEGT. CDR3 DNA sequence: TGTGCCAGCAGTTACCCCGGGGAGCGTCAGCCCCAGCATTTT. Residues: CASSYPGERQPQHF.

This clonotype was observed a few times. This sequence joins TRBV7-9 and TRBJ2-3; 7 bases align to TRBD2. The V gene end was trimmed by 5 bases and the J gene end by 4 bases; junction bases not matched to a gene: 9. Germline CDR1 and CDR2: SEHNR and FQNEAQ (reference sequence). This CDR3 has 15 residues. The DNA of the CDR3 is TGTGCCAGCAGCCATGAGCGGGACCGATCAGATACGCAGTATTTT. Translation: CASSHERDRSDTQYF.

The CDR3 sequence: CSVRRGKGLEAFF. The DNA for the CDR3 is TGCAGCGTTAGGAGGGGGAAGGGTCTTGAAGCTTTCTTT. The genes are TRBV29-1 and TRBJ1-1; tentative D call: TRBD1 (6 bases). This CDR3 is built from 13 residues. Germline CDR1 is SQVTM and CDR2 is ANQGSEA. Trimming shortened V by 5 bases and J by 7 bases, and 17 bases separated the two germline ends.

The chain combines TRBV6-6 with TRBJ1-2; D call uncertain. Deletions cut 7 bases from V and 4 bases from J, with 10 bases between. Germline V lookup: CDR1 MNHNY, CDR2 SVGAGI (reference sequence). This CDR3 region has 12 residues. CDR3 in amino acids: CASKEGSYGYTF. In DNA, the CDR3 is TGTGCCAGCAAAGAGGGTAGCTATGGCTACACCTTC.